These 20 T cell receptor beta chains were sequenced from one sample in a study of beta chain features in type 1 diabetes (dated by TCRdb to the late 2010s). On the study overall, not on this receptor specifically: A moderate but significant shortening of TCRB CDR3 length was observed in type 1 diabetes patients in all four CD4+ subsets.

Receptor libraries were prepared by the immunoSEQ multiplex PCR assay. All of the isolated RNA was reverse transcribed with the High Capacity cDNA Reverse Transcription Kit, so expressed TCRB transcripts were sequenced. The table comes from immuneACCESS by way of TCRdb, which keeps in-frame sequences with V and J called. Part of the clones is missing from these tables; in studies checked, under half for an unresolved V gene and the rest for unknown reasons. The table for this sample lists 200,000 to 300,000 clones; 11% of them were counted only once. Over 0.015% of the sample rests with the top ten. No antigen has been identified for these receptors. The specimen was naive CD4+ T cells from blood. The cell subset or site label, as the study defines it: true naive CD4+ T cells. The source is a man aged 25-45 years with type 1 diabetes.

This clone was detected only a few times. This chain joins TRBV5-4 and TRBJ2-1; 13 nucleotides line up with TRBD2. The CDR3 runs to 16 residues. V lost 2 bases and J lost 5; bases outside the gene matches: 4. Germline CDR1 is SGHNT and CDR2 is YYREEE (reference sequence). In DNA form, the CDR3 reads TGTGCCAGCAGCTTCGGACTAGCGGGGGTGAACAATGAGCAGTTCTTC. It specifies CASSFGLAGVNNEQFF.

The chain is built from TRBV7-9 and TRBJ2-3; 12 positions agree with TRBD2. V shed 5 bases, J shed 5 bases, and the junction held 2 bases outside the gene matches. The CDR3 runs 14 residues. Germline CDR1 SEHNR, CDR2 FQNEAQ (reference sequence). The CDR3 spells CASSRTSGVDTQYF. In DNA, the CDR3 is TGTGCCAGCAGCCGGACTAGCGGGGTAGATACGCAGTATTTT. Based on the CDR3 plus reference TRBV7-9 and TRBJ2-3, the full variable domain is DTGVSQNPRHKITKRGQNVTFRCDPISEHNRLYWYRQTLGQGPEFLTYFQNEAQLEKSRLLSDRFSAERPKGSFSTLEIQRTEQGDSAMYLCASSRTSGVDTQYFGPGTRLTVL.

This clone was recorded a few times. One junction end does not reproduce the germline sequence, and a read error may be involved. The rearrangement links TRBV29-1 to TRBJ1-2; a weak D match, TRBD1 (5 bases). CDR3 length: 12 residues. Germline-derived CDR1 and CDR2 are SQVTM and ANQGSEA. CDR3 amino acids: CSVAGQGYRYTF. The CDR3 DNA is TGCAGCGTAGCAGGGCAGGGCTATCGCTACACCTTC.

The chain is built from TRBV30 and TRBJ2-7; TRBD2 might be the D (7 bases). Trimming shortened V by 2 bases and J by 0 bases, and 11 bases separated the two germline ends. Germline CDR1 reads GTSNPN; CDR2 reads SVGIG (reference sequence). CDR3 size: 14 residues. DNA for the CDR3: TGTGCCTGGAGTAGAAGGGGGGGCTCCTACGAGCAGTACTTC. Its protein is CAWSRRGGSYEQYF.

This clone was seen a few times. The V gene is TRBV30, the J gene TRBJ2-5; D is uncertain. The better agreement between TRBJ2-7 and the DNA end casts doubt on the J call. Germline CDR1 GTSNPN, CDR2 SVGIG (reference sequence). The CDR3 length is 11 residues. CDR3: CAWSGSDEQYF. The CDR3 DNA sequence: TGTGCCTGGAGTGGAAGCGACGAGCAGTACTTC.

This clone has more than one count but fewer than ten. The V gene is TRBV5-6, the J gene TRBJ2-4, with TRBD1 identical over 8 bases. This CDR3 has 16 residues. The V gene end was trimmed by 4 bases and the J gene end by 3 bases; junction bases not matched to a gene: 9. Germline V gives CDR1 SGHDT, CDR2 YYEEEE. The CDR3 region is CASSKWTGLGKNIQYF. The CDR3 DNA sequence: TGTGCCAGCAGCAAATGGACAGGGTTGGGCAAAAACATTCAGTACTTC.

This clone has more than one count but fewer than ten. The chain combines TRBV5-1 with TRBJ2-7; D is uncertain. The CDR3 runs to 13 residues. Germline loops: CDR1 SGHRS, CDR2 YFSETQ. Trimming removed 2 bases from V and 0 bases from J, with 6 bases in between. The CDR3 DNA is TGCGCCAGCAGCTTCGAGAACTCCTACGAGCAGTACTTC. Protein product: CASSFENSYEQYF.

This clone was detected a few times. The chain joins TRBV7-2 to TRBJ2-5; a possible D gene is TRBD2 (6 bases). The V and J ends lost 1 base and 4 bases respectively, with 10 bases between them. Germline V lookup: CDR1 SGHTA, CDR2 FQGNSA. CDR3 size: 14 residues. The CDR3 DNA follows: TGTGCCAGCAGCTTAGATCCCGGGGGAGAGACCCAGTACTTC. Translation gives CASSLDPGGETQYF.

The chain has TRBV6-6 and TRBJ2-5, with TRBD2 identical over 12 bases. TRBJ2-7 explains the end of the DNA better; the J call may be wrong. This CDR3 contains 14 residues. The germline CDR1 and CDR2 sequences are MNHNY and SVGAGI (reference sequence). The CDR3 is CASTRTSGAYEQYF. CDR3 bases: TGTGCCAGCACCCGGACTAGCGGGGCCTACGAGCAGTACTTC.

This clone appeared a few times. The V gene is TRBV18, the J gene TRBJ1-3; D is undetermined. Trimming pared 0 bases from V and 0 bases from J, leaving 9 bases between. Germline CDR1 reads KGHSH; CDR2 reads LQKENI. The CDR3 extends over 16 amino acids. The DNA of the CDR3 is TGTGCCAGCTCACCACCTCTCGTATTCTCTGGAAACACCATATATTTT. Its protein product is CASSPPLVFSGNTIYF. Full variable domain (remainder filled in from reference TRBV18 and TRBJ1-3): NAGVMQNPRHLVRRRGQEARLRCSPMKGHSHVYWYRQLPEEGLKFMVYLQKENIIDESGMPKERFSAEFPKEGPSILRIQQVVRGDSAAYFCASSPPLVFSGNTIYFGEGSWLTVV.

The chain recombines TRBV2 with TRBJ1-1; TRBD1 matches at 9 bases. V lost 7 bases, J lost 6 bases, and 9 bases stayed unmatched. The germline gives CDR1 SNHLY, CDR2 FYNNEI. The CDR3 is made up of 14 amino acids. The CDR3 DNA sequence: TGTGCCAGCAAAGACGACAGGGGGAAGGCTGAAGCTTTCTTT. This gives the protein CASKDDRGKAEAFF.

The rearrangement links TRBV9 to TRBJ1-1; no clear D. With 1 base removed from V and 3 bases from J, the gap between germline ends came to 10 bases. The CDR3 loop spans 14 amino acids. Germline assignment: CDR1 SGDLS and CDR2 YYNGEE. The CDR3 nucleotides are TGTGCCAGCAGCGTATCTCAGAGCGACACTGAAGCTTTCTTT. This sequence encodes CASSVSQSDTEAFF.

This clone was counted only a few times. The J gene is TRBJ2-5, the V gene TRBV5-1; 7 positions match TRBD1. This CDR3 is 14 amino acids long. Germline values: CDR1 SGHRS, CDR2 YFSETQ. Losses at the gene ends were 4 bases for V and 3 bases for J; bases not matched to a gene: 6. The chain's CDR3 is CASSTQTGKETQYF. CDR3 in DNA: TGCGCCAGCAGCACCCAGACAGGGAAAGAGACCCAGTACTTC.

The J gene is TRBJ2-4, the V gene TRBV7-2; D is perhaps TRBD1 (5 bases). V was shortened by 5 bases and J by 12 bases, with 14 bases between the two germline ends. Germline V gene lookup returns CDR1 SGHTA and CDR2 FQGNSA. The CDR3 is 12 amino acids. In DNA form, the CDR3 reads TGTGCCAGCAGCCGCGACCAGGGAACTCAGTACTTC. Its protein product is CASSRDQGTQYF.

The table lists this clone with a few counts. The CDR3 DNA reads TGTGCCAGCGCCCTCGGGGGGATGTACGAGCAGTACTTC. Translating gives CASALGGMYEQYF. This rearrangement joins TRBV28 to TRBJ2-7; 7 bases line up with TRBD2. Germline CDR1 reads MDHEN; CDR2 reads SYDVKM. The CDR3 has 13 amino acids. Trimming took 8 bases from V and 4 from J; bases not matched to a gene: 8. The variable domain in full, completed from reference TRBV28 and TRBJ2-7, reads DVKVTQSSRYLVKRTGEKVFLECVQDMDHENMFWYRQDPGLGLRLIYFSYDVKMKEKGDIPEGYSVSREKKERFSLILESASTNQTSMYLCASALGGMYEQYFGPGTRLTVT.

This clone turned up a few times. This chain links TRBV4-2 with TRBJ2-5, with D unclear. V dropped 0 bases and J dropped 11 bases, with 10 bases sitting between them. The CDR3 is 12 residues long. The germline V gene encodes CDR1 LGHNA and CDR2 YNFKEQ. The CDR3 here is CASSQDSLRQYF. CDR3 nucleotides: TGTGCCAGCAGCCAAGATAGCCTAAGGCAGTACTTC.

This clone has a handful of counts. The chain employs TRBV19 and TRBJ1-2; no definite D call. The ends were cut back, 3 bases at V and 4 bases at J, with 12 bases in the middle. CDR3 length: 14 residues. Per the germline V gene, CDR1 is LNHDA and CDR2 is SQIVND (reference sequence). CDR3 in DNA: TGTGCCAGTAGTATCTCAGGAAACTCCTATGGCTACACCTTC. Residues: CASSISGNSYGYTF.

The V and J genes are TRBV28 and TRBJ1-1; a possible D gene is TRBD1 (5 bases). The V gene lost 5 bases and the J gene lost 0 bases, with 10 bases spanning the gap. Per germline, CDR1 MDHEN and CDR2 SYDVKM. The CDR3 has 14 amino acids. The chain's CDR3 is CASSPRQLNTEAFF. In DNA form, the CDR3 reads TGTGCCAGCAGTCCCAGACAGTTGAACACTGAAGCTTTCTTT.

This clone came up a few times. DNA for the CDR3: TGTGCCATCAGTGGAGGACAGGGGTCCGGGACTGAAGCTTTCTTT. As protein: CAISGGQGSGTEAFF. This chain uses TRBV10-3 with TRBJ1-1, with 9 bases lining up with TRBD1. This CDR3 spans 15 amino acids. The J segment lost 5 bases and the V segment lost 4 bases, leaving 8 bases of the junction unmatched. Per the germline V gene, CDR1 is ENHRY and CDR2 is SYGVKD.

The CDR3 coding sequence is TGTGCCAGCAGCTTAACAATGAGCACAGATACGCAGTATTTT. Amino acids: CASSLTMSTDTQYF. The chain combines TRBV7-2 with TRBJ2-3; D gene unclear. CDR1 and CDR2 from the germline V gene are SGHTA and FQGNSA. The CDR3 is 14 amino acids. With 2 bases removed from V and 0 bases from J, the gap between germline ends came to 6 bases.